The source of this T cell receptor beta chain is a study of cytomegalovirus exposure and HLA in healthy donors. At the level of the study: A previous analysis identified approximately 120 million unique TCR beta sequences derived from about 180 million T cells. Regarding the study as a whole: V- and J-gene trimming in TCR beta was tied to a missense DCLRE1C variant by an analysis performed later.

Primers included in the PCR were 60 Vbeta and 13 Jbeta primers. Libraries were prepared by immunoSEQ multiplex PCR; TCRdb keeps only in-frame clonotypes and omits some of them. The repertoire holds 150,000 to 200,000 clones, with roughly 81% as singletons. About this clone itself: Its antigen is not known.

V was clipped by 1 base and J by 4 bases; unmatched bases: 8. CDR3 length: 17 residues. CDR1 and CDR2 (germline): SGHTA, FQGNSA. This sequence was found in a man in his thirties or forties in good health and CMV-seropositive. Sequencing used PBMCs. The chain carries TRBV7-2 and TRBJ2-2; 8 nucleotides align to TRBD2. The CDR3 nucleotides read TGTGCCAGCAGCTTAGTGGGGACTAGTTTTAGCACCGGGGAGCTGTTTTTT. It is translated as CASSLVGTSFSTGELFF.